Below, one T cell receptor (beta chain) is given with its context. The antigen is unknown. This entry is derived from a study of shared clonotypes between healthy human individuals. Whole-study results and caveats: Larger estimated richness was generally recorded for naive subsets relative to memory subsets.

Every donor, a Caucasian adult, lived in Nashville, Tennessee. This CDR3 contains 14 residues. The V and J ends lost 1 base and 2 bases respectively, with 9 bases between them. Germline V gives CDR1 GTSNPN, CDR2 SVGIG (reference sequence). The repertoire was sequenced with immunoSEQ multiplex PCR; TCRdb's copy has only in-frame clones and lacks some. Of about 640,000 clones in the sample, about three quarters were seen once. V is TRBV30 and J is TRBJ1-3, with D tentatively TRBD1 (6 bases). The sequence was collected from a woman in her twenties or thirties in good health. Sequencing input: memory CD4+ T cells sorted from blood. As for subset: CD45RA-negative fraction. CDR3 sequence: CAWSGGGAGNTIYF. In DNA form, the CDR3 reads TGTGCCTGGAGTGGAGGGGGGGCTGGAAACACCATATATTTT.